This note documents a single T cell receptor (beta chain) sequence. This clonotype showed up just a few times. The target of this receptor is not known. Qualities for individual bases were not recorded, and no much larger clone is one base off. This sample is drawn from a study of blood T cells in healthy people across ages (dated by TCRdb to the mid-2010s). Study-level background: In model experiments, template switching captured roughly one uniquely barcoded TCR beta cDNA molecule for every two T cells. Using deep sequencing normalized with unique cDNA molecular identifiers, the study measured how TCR beta repertoire diversity changes with age. Four age groups were formed from the donors: young (average about 17 years), middle-aged (roughly 38), aged (about 62) and long-lived (more than 75). To avoid experimental bias, donors of different ages were distributed randomly across sequencing lanes. The study analyzed two additional independent replicas of 1 million unique cDNA reads from the same blood draw for two donors, one aged 18 to 29 and one aged 80 or older. Findings and caveats that apply to the study as a whole: Bulk unsorted PBMC profiling prevented conclusive comparison of naive and antigen-experienced compartments. A strong correlation was found between observed TCR beta diversity and the percentage of naive T cells measured by flow cytometry. Estimates of total diversity based on one million sequenced T cells were considered lower bounds and underestimates. The long-lived group showed more naive CD4+ T cells, fewer expanded clones and increased TCR diversity than the aged group, suggesting age selection. Observed TCR beta diversity per million T cells fell roughly linearly with age, and a significant reduction was already apparent by age around 36. Because the CMV infection status of the donors was unknown, age-related changes in expanded clonotypes may potentially have been confounded.

The library was built by means of 5' RACE. Data came from an Illumina HiSeq 2500. The second PCR ran for roughly 6 to 11 cycles and used a J-beta primer mix along with a sample-barcoded 5' primer. A unique molecular identifier was introduced onto each TCR beta cDNA molecule by a template-switch 5' adaptor carrying 12 random nucleotides. Each sample yielded at least 3 million CDR3-containing paired-end reads. The Mint cDNA synthesis kit, primed by a TRBC-specific oligonucleotide, was used to synthesize first-strand cDNA from all RNA. After uracil-DNA glycosylase treatment, a first 18-cycle PCR used universal primers M1SS and BC2_uni_R on all cDNA. The authors' pipeline ran thus. For normalization, 1 million high-quality reads were randomly selected from each sample, with every read carrying a distinct molecular identifier. Reads sharing molecular identifiers were discarded rather than binned into consensus sequences. MiTCR, set to a Q25 quality threshold and the strictest error-elimination algorithm, was used for CDR3 identification, clonotype clustering and error correction. A nonparametric unseen species model with Euler transformation was used to estimate a lower bound on total TCR beta diversity. The public reads were reanalyzed by TCRdb: fastp trimming at Q25, MiXCR alignment, in-frame beta chains only. Identical CDR3 proteins give one entry, which carries the most common genes and DNA. TCRdb assigned the V and J calls; the authors' analysis was not used. The sample table lists hundreds of thousands of distinct CDR3 sequences, 40% to 50% of them with a count of one. The ten top clones hold roughly 19% of the sample.

V is cut by 10 bases and J by 2 bases, and the space between the germline ends is 14 bases. As encoded in the germline V gene, CDR1 is SGHTA while CDR2 is FQGNSA. Including the terminal cysteine and phenylalanine, the CDR3 comprises 13 residues. The sequence is cut down to CDR3 DNA, 39 bases in frame from base 1. The donors were 40 or so Caucasian individuals from Russia, aged 6 to 90 years, who were systemically healthy. Ten milliliters of peripheral blood were drawn from each donor into EDTA-treated Vacutainer tubes. Ficoll-Paque density-gradient centrifugation was used to isolate PBMCs, with at least 6.5 million obtained per sample. Trizol reagent was used to extract total RNA from the PBMCs, yielding at least 5.5 micrograms per sample. For every donor, an aliquot of PBMCs went through flow cytometry to measure the percentages of naive CD45RAhigh/CD27high T cells.

The chain is assembled from TRBV7-2 and TRBJ1-2, with the D gene not clear enough to name. The receptor's source is a man aged 55 to 69 in good health. Sequenced input: blood. The nucleotide sequence is given as TGTGCCACCGCTATTGATCCCAACTATGGCTACACCTTC. This sequence encodes CATAIDPNYGYTF.